The rows below give T cell receptor beta chains drawn from one sample of a study of shared clonotypes between healthy human individuals. Only in-frame clones appear in the TCRdb table, and some are missing; sequencing was by immunoSEQ multiplex PCR. This sample has millions of clones, with 85% to 95% found just once. Sequences were obtained from naive CD8+ T cells sorted from blood. Source of these receptors: a man between 18 and 35 years old in good health. The CDR3 runs from the conserved cysteine through the conserved F or W. A D gene is named only where the DNA matches it firmly. The size of a clone is reported for some rows only, either as once, few or many, or as a class for expanded clones.

j_gene	v_gene	abundance	d_gene	CDR3nt	CDR3aa
TRBJ2-7	TRBV28	once	TRBD1	TGTGCCAGCAGCCCGACAGGGGAGGACTACGAGCAGTACTTC	CASSPTGEDYEQYF
TRBJ1-1	TRBV27	.	.	TGTGCCAGCAGACCGCATACGATAGGGATGAACACTGAAGCTTTCTTT	CASRPHTIGMNTEAFF
TRBJ2-7	TRBV5-4	.	TRBD1	TGTGCCAGCGGCGAATTCGGGACAGGGGGATACGAGCAGTACTTC	CASGEFGTGGYEQYF
TRBJ2-2	TRBV10-2	.	.	TGCGCCAGCAGCCAGGGTATCGCGAACACCGGGGAGCTGTTTTTT	CASSQGIANTGELFF
TRBJ1-2	TRBV28	.	.	TGTGCCAGCACCTTGCTGGGGGGCGACTATGGCTACACCTTC	CASTLLGGDYGYTF
TRBJ2-7	TRBV7-9	.	.	TGTGCCAGCAGCCCCGGGGCGTCCTACGAGCAGTACTTC	CASSPGASYEQYF
TRBJ2-5	TRBV25-1	.	.	TGTGCCAGCAAGAAGAGAGGAGGCCAAGAGACCCAGTACTTC	CASKKRGGQETQYF
TRBJ1-2	TRBV23-1	.	.	TGCGCCAGCAGTCTTTTAGCAGCTAGAAAACACAACTATGGCTACACCTTC	CASSLLAARKHNYGYTF
TRBJ2-7	TRBV6-1	.	.	TGTGCCAGCAGCATTAACTACGAGCAGTACTTC	CASSINYEQYF
TRBJ1-5	TRBV7-9	.	TRBD1	TGTGCCAGCAGCCTAGGGACAGGGGGCGCTCAGAATCAGCCCCAGCATTTT	CASSLGTGGAQNQPQHF
TRBJ1-2	TRBV4-3	.	.	TGCGCCAGCAGCCAAGCGGGTCAAATGGGACTCTACACCTTC	CASSQAGQMGLYTF
TRBJ2-7	TRBV4-2	.	.	TGTGCCAGCAGCCACTTTGGACAGACACAAGACTACGAGCAGTACTTC	CASSHFGQTQDYEQYF
TRBJ1-5	TRBV6-1	few	.	TGTGCCAGCAGTGACGATGGGCCCAATCAGCCCCAGCATTTT	CASSDDGPNQPQHF
TRBJ2-7	TRBV25-1	.	TRBD2	TGTGCCAGCAGCCTAGGGACTAGCGGAATCGAGCAGTACTTC	CASSLGTSGIEQYF
TRBJ2-1	TRBV10-2	.	.	TGCGCCAGCAGGGGCAATGAGCAGTTCTTC	CASRGNEQFF
TRBJ2-5	TRBV21-1	.	.	.	CASSPRVGTGSETQYF
TRBJ1-5	TRBV27	.	.	TGTGCCAGCAGTTTCAGGGGTCAGCCCCAGCGTTTT	CASSFRGQPQRF
TRBJ1-6	TRBV5-3	.	.	TGTGCCAGAAGCTTGGACAGTGCAAATTCACCCCTCCACTTT	CARSLDSANSPLHF
TRBJ1-5	TRBV7-9	.	.	TGTGCCAGCAGCGCCACAGGCGTCAATCAGCCCCAGCATTTT	CASSATGVNQPQHF
TRBJ1-1	TRBV7-9	.	.	TGTGCCAGCAGCTTATTACAGGGGAACACTGAAGCTTTCTTT	CASSLLQGNTEAFF
TRBJ2-6	TRBV4-2	.	.	TGTGCCAGCAGCCAAGAAGACTCTGGGGCCAACGTCCTGACTTTC	CASSQEDSGANVLTF
TRBJ2-1	TRBV13	.	.	TGTGCCAGCAGCCCGTCTCCGGGACTTCACTACAATGAGCAGTTCTTC	CASSPSPGLHYNEQFF
TRBJ2-5	TRBV11-2	.	.	TGTGCCAGCAGCTTGACTAGGGGGCAAGAGACCCAGTACTTC	CASSLTRGQETQYF
TRBJ2-7	TRBV13	.	TRBD2	TGTGCCAGCAGTCCGGCAGGGGCATCCGGACTAGCGGGGGGGGCCTACGAGCAGTACTTC	CASSPAGASGLAGGAYEQYF
TRBJ2-1	TRBV19	.	TRBD1	TGTGCCAGTAGTATTACTAGGACAGGGTTCAATGAGCAGTTCTTC	CASSITRTGFNEQFF
TRBJ1-4	TRBV13	.	.	TGTGCCAGCAGCTTATGGTCAGGGGTTAATGAAAAACTGTTTTTT	CASSLWSGVNEKLFF
TRBJ1-1	TRBV15	.	.	TGTGCCACCAGCAGAGCCCAGAACACTGAAGCTTTCTTT	CATSRAQNTEAFF
TRBJ2-7	TRBV6-1	.	.	TGTGCCAGCAGGGAATGGGGACTCACGGACAGCTCCTACGAGCAGTACTTC	CASREWGLTDSSYEQYF
TRBJ2-7	TRBV4-1	.	TRBD1	TGCGCCAGCAGCCAAGTGCTAGGGACAGGGGGCTTTTACGAGCAGTACTTC	CASSQVLGTGGFYEQYF
TRBJ2-5	TRBV28	.	TRBD2	TGTGCCAGCAGTTTAAATACGGGGCTAGCGGGGGAGGAGACCCAGTACTTC	CASSLNTGLAGEETQYF
TRBJ2-3	TRBV25-1	.	.	TGTGCCAGCAGTGTGTGGGAGACACAAGATACGCAGTATTTT	CASSVWETQDTQYF
TRBJ2-1	TRBV2	.	.	TGTGCCAGCAGTGATCCACCGGGTTGGGATGAGCAGTTCTTC	CASSDPPGWDEQFF
TRBJ2-2	TRBV2	.	.	TGTGCCAGCAAGACAGATTCGAACACCGGGGAGCTGTTTTTT	CASKTDSNTGELFF
TRBJ2-3	TRBV13	.	.	TGTGCCAGCAGCCTAAAGCCGGATACGCAGTATTTT	CASSLKPDTQYF
TRBJ2-3	TRBV9	.	TRBD2	TGTGCCAGCGGAGCGGGCGGGGGAGATACGCAGTATTTT	CASGAGGGDTQYF
TRBJ1-4	TRBV19	.	.	TGTGCCAGTAGTACACAGGGAGTTAATGAAAAACTGTTTTTT	CASSTQGVNEKLFF
TRBJ2-1	TRBV4-3	.	.	TGCGCCAGCAGCCAAGAGGTATACAGGGCCAATGAGCAGTTCTTC	CASSQEVYRANEQFF
TRBJ2-2	TRBV7-2	.	.	TGTGCCAGCAGTCTCCAGCTAGCCGGGGAGCTGTTTTTT	CASSLQLAGELFF
TRBJ2-3	TRBV6-5	.	.	TGTGCCAGCAGCTTTTTGGATGGATCTGATACGCAGTATTTT	CASSFLDGSDTQYF
TRBJ2-7	TRBV27	.	.	TGTGCCAGCAGTTTTTCAGGGGTCTACTCCTACGAGCAGTACTTC	CASSFSGVYSYEQYF
TRBJ2-3	TRBV10-3	.	TRBD1	TGTGCCATCATGGGGACAGGGGGCACTGATACGCAGTATTTT	CAIMGTGGTDTQYF
TRBJ1-1	TRBV7-9	.	TRBD1	TGTGCCAGCAGCCCACGGACAGGGGCGAACACTGAAGCTTTCTTT	CASSPRTGANTEAFF
TRBJ2-5	TRBV13	.	TRBD2	TGTGCCAGCAGCGAGGCCGGGACTAGCGGGAAGGGGGCCCAGTACTTC	CASSEAGTSGKGAQYF
TRBJ1-2	TRBV27	once	.	TGTGCCAGCAGTTTAACAACAGGGTTCGGCTACACCTTC	CASSLTTGFGYTF
TRBJ2-5	TRBV19	.	TRBD1	TGTGCCAGTAGTATTGGCGGGACAGGCCAAGAGACCCAGTACTTC	CASSIGGTGQETQYF
TRBJ2-1	TRBV7-9	.	.	TGTGCCAGCAGCTTAGCGCAAGGGACGCAGCGCTCCTACAATGAGCAGTTCTTC	CASSLAQGTQRSYNEQFF
TRBJ2-7	TRBV4-3	.	.	TGCGCCAGCAGCCAAGGGACAGTTTCCTACGAGCAGTACTTC	CASSQGTVSYEQYF
TRBJ2-1	TRBV5-4	once	.	TGTGCCAGCAGCTCGGAGGCACCTTACAATGAGCAGTTCTTC	CASSSEAPYNEQFF
TRBJ1-4	TRBV7-2	.	.	TGTGCCAGCAGCGTAGAGTGGGGGGGAAATGAAAAACTGTTTTTT	CASSVEWGGNEKLFF
TRBJ2-2	TRBV19	few	.	TGTGCCAGTAGTGAGGGGGGGGAGCTGTTTTTT	CASSEGGELFF
TRBJ2-1	TRBV4-1	.	.	TGCGCCAGCAGCCCGGTTAGCAATGAGCAGTTCTTC	CASSPVSNEQFF
TRBJ1-1	TRBV13	.	.	TGTGCCAGCAGCTTAGACAGTCGTCCGAACACTGAAGCTTTCTTT	CASSLDSRPNTEAFF